Below are 14 T cell receptor beta chains sequenced from a single sample in a study of cytomegalovirus exposure and HLA in healthy donors. Primers included in the PCR were 60 Vbeta and 13 Jbeta primers. The table came from immunoSEQ multiplex PCR; TCRdb's copy has only in-frame clones and leaves some out. The sample lists about 160,000 clones; approximately 79% were seen once. The sequenced material came from PBMCs. All receptors derive from a man in his 60s in good health and CMV-seronegative.

V gene TRBV27 combines with J gene TRBJ1-2; D might be TRBD1 (5 bases). Looked up from germline, CDR1 is MNHEY and CDR2 is SMNVEV (reference sequence). The V end was cut by 6 bases, the J end by 5 bases, with 13 bases between. The CDR3 has 13 residues. This chain's CDR3 is CASRTSGGYGYTF. The CDR3 bases are TGTGCCAGCAGAACATCGGGGGGGTATGGCTACACCTTC.

V usage is TRBV11-2 and J usage is TRBJ2-7; 9 positions agree with TRBD2. This CDR3 is built from 13 residues. The germline gives CDR1 SGHAT, CDR2 FQNNGV. Trimming at V came to 0 bases and at J to 6 bases, leaving 0 bases not matched to a gene. The CDR3 here is CASSLERGGEQYF. The DNA of the CDR3 is TGTGCCAGCAGCTTAGAGCGGGGGGGCGAGCAGTACTTC.

In DNA, the CDR3 is TGTGCCAGCAGTACCCATGAGGGTTCACCCCTCCACTTT. It encodes CASSTHEGSPLHF. The rearrangement links TRBV6-1 to TRBJ1-6; D not resolved. Germline CDR1 MNHNS, CDR2 SASEGT. Trimming removed 5 bases at V and 9 bases at J, with 11 bases between. The CDR3 covers 13 residues.

The chain joins TRBV29-1 to TRBJ2-3; 14 bases line up with TRBD2. CDR1 is SQVTM and CDR2 is ANQGSEA in the germline V gene. This CDR3 is built from 15 residues. The ends lost 4 bases at V and 6 bases at J; junction bases unmatched: 6. CDR3: CSVAGTSGGLDTQYF. The CDR3 coding sequence is TGCAGCGTTGCGGGGACTAGCGGGGGATTGGATACGCAGTATTTT.

The genes are TRBV19 and TRBJ2-1; D gene uncertain. The V end was cut by 1 base, the J end by 9 bases, with 7 bases between. There are 12 residues in the CDR3. Germline-derived CDR1 and CDR2 are LNHDA and SQIVND (reference sequence). The CDR3 reads CASSIGGSEQFF. In DNA, the CDR3 is TGTGCCAGTAGTATAGGCGGAAGTGAGCAGTTCTTC.

The rearrangement uses TRBV2 and TRBJ2-5; tentatively, D is TRBD2 (6 bases). Germline CDR1 is SNHLY and CDR2 is FYNNEI. V dropped 1 base and J dropped 5 bases, with 26 bases sitting between them. This CDR3 is built from 19 residues. The CDR3 bases are TGTGCCAGCAGTGAAGGCAAAGGGGTACGGGGGTCGACGTGGGAGACCCAGTACTTC. It is translated as CASSEGKGVRGSTWETQYF.

V usage is TRBV27 and J usage is TRBJ2-3; a possible D gene is TRBD2 (6 bases). The CDR3 is 17 residues long. Trimming took off 1 base at V and 3 bases at J, with 17 bases between the two ends. Germline-derived CDR1 and CDR2 are MNHEY and SMNVEV (reference sequence). As DNA, the CDR3 is TGTGCCAGCAGTTTATACCCCGCCGGGAGCAGTACAGATACGCAGTATTTT. Its protein product is CASSLYPAGSSTDTQYF.

V gene TRBV9 combines with J gene TRBJ1-3; 7 nucleotides line up with TRBD1. V gave up 3 bases and J gave up 4 bases; unmatched junction bases: 13. The CDR3 consists of 17 residues. The germline CDR1 and CDR2 sequences are SGDLS and YYNGEE. The CDR3 DNA sequence: TGTGCCAGCAGCGCCAGCAAGACGACAGGGCAAGGAAACACCATATATTTT. Translation gives CASSASKTTGQGNTIYF.

With regard to this clone: A junction boundary mismatches the germline segment, possibly from a read error. As DNA, the CDR3 is TGTTCCAGCAGGGGGCCACCAAGGGACACTGAAGCTTTCTTT. As protein: CSSRGPPRDTEAFF. The chain recombines TRBV7-9 with TRBJ1-1, with 8 bases identical to TRBD1. The germline CDR1 and CDR2 sequences are SEHNR and FQNEAQ (reference sequence). The CDR3 loop spans 14 amino acids.

The chain carries TRBV19 and TRBJ2-3; possibly TRBD2 for D (6 bases). Trimming removed 6 bases at V and 1 base at J, with 20 bases between. The V gene's germline CDR1 is LNHDA and CDR2 SQIVND (reference sequence). The CDR3 contains 17 residues. CDR3 sequence (DNA): TGTGCCAGTAGCACCCCGAAGAGCGCTAGCGGCACAGATACGCAGTATTTT. Translation gives CASSTPKSASGTDTQYF.

This chain uses TRBV7-2 with TRBJ2-2, with 12 bases matching TRBD2. Germline V CDR1 and CDR2: SGHTA, FQGNSA. CDR3 length: 18 amino acids. The J segment lost 5 bases and the V segment lost 0 bases, leaving 7 bases of the junction unmatched. For the CDR3, the DNA is TGTGCCAGCAGCTTAGCTACGCTAGCGGGGGGGCGGACCGGGGAGCTGTTTTTT. It codes for CASSLATLAGGRTGELFF.

V is TRBV7-2 and J is TRBJ2-1; 9 bases align to TRBD2. Trimming removed 4 bases from V and 0 bases from J; junction bases left unmatched: 10. This CDR3 is 18 amino acids long. CDR1 SGHTA and CDR2 FQGNSA come from the germline V gene. The CDR3 sequence: CASSYSSGKSSSYNEQFF. Here the CDR3 DNA reads TGTGCCAGCAGCTACTCTAGCGGGAAATCAAGCTCCTACAATGAGCAGTTCTTC.

The J gene is TRBJ2-7, the V gene TRBV27; possibly TRBD2 for D (6 bases). The V end was cut by 4 bases, the J end by 1 base, with 8 bases between. Germline V gene lookup returns CDR1 MNHEY and CDR2 SMNVEV (reference sequence). The CDR3 is 13 amino acids. CDR3 DNA: TGTGCCAGCAGTTGGAGGGTGTCCTACGAGCAGTACTTC. Translating it yields CASSWRVSYEQYF.

The chain links TRBV11-1 to TRBJ2-7; D is unresolved. The CDR3 is made up of 14 amino acids. Trimming pared 2 bases from V and 4 bases from J, leaving 12 bases between. CDR1 and CDR2 (germline): SGHAT, FQDESV (reference sequence). Here the CDR3 DNA reads TGTGCCAGCAGCTTAAGTCCGTCCGCGTACGAGCAGTACTTC. Encoded protein: CASSLSPSAYEQYF.